The rows below give T cell receptor beta chains drawn from one sample of a study of lymphopenia after photon versus proton radiotherapy. Repertoires were generated with immunoSEQ multiplex PCR, while TCRdb's copy carries only in-frame clones and drops some. The top ten hold roughly 18% of the sample, which has 50,000 to 60,000 clones, around 90% seen once. The material sequenced was peripheral blood, taken from a patient treated with photon-based radiotherapy. The receptor set was obtained from a woman in her thirties or forties with cholangiocarcinoma. Both conserved end residues are part of each CDR3. Fields, in order: J gene, V gene, clone size, D gene, CDR3 DNA, CDR3 protein. The D gene is left open where the match is weak. Only part of the rows carry a size: once, few, many, or a class if the clone is expanded.

j_gene: TRBJ2-1
v_gene: TRBV6-5
abundance: .
d_gene: .
CDR3nt: TGTGCCAGCAGTTACTCCTGGCGGCTGGGCAATGAGCAGTTCTTC
CDR3aa: CASSYSWRLGNEQFF

j_gene: TRBJ2-5
v_gene: TRBV18
abundance: .
d_gene: .
CDR3nt: TGTGCCAGCTCACCAGGCCCTCAAGAGACCCAGTACTTC
CDR3aa: CASSPGPQETQYF

j_gene: TRBJ2-5
v_gene: TRBV19
abundance: once
d_gene: .
CDR3nt: TGTGCCAGTAGTATAGGGACAGACACCCAAGAGACCCAGTACTTC
CDR3aa: CASSIGTDTQETQYF

j_gene: TRBJ1-1
v_gene: TRBV5-1
abundance: .
d_gene: .
CDR3nt: TGCGCCAGCAGCTTAAGTCCCGGGCGGGACACTGAAGCTTTCTTT
CDR3aa: CASSLSPGRDTEAFF

j_gene: TRBJ2-7
v_gene: TRBV11-2
abundance: .
d_gene: .
CDR3nt: TGTGCCAGCCGGGACCAGTCCCACTACGAGCAGTACTTC
CDR3aa: CASRDQSHYEQYF

j_gene: TRBJ2-3
v_gene: TRBV11-3
abundance: .
d_gene: TRBD2
CDR3nt: TGTGCCAGCGGGCCCGGGAGGCAAAGCACAGATACGCAGTATTTT
CDR3aa: CASGPGRQSTDTQYF

j_gene: TRBJ2-1
v_gene: TRBV5-8
abundance: .
d_gene: .
CDR3nt: TGTGCCAGCAGCCGGACTGAAACCTACAATGAGCAGTTCTTC
CDR3aa: CASSRTETYNEQFF

j_gene: TRBJ2-7
v_gene: TRBV18
abundance: .
d_gene: .
CDR3nt: TGTGCCAGCTCACTGGACGGAGCCTACGAGCAGTACTTC
CDR3aa: CASSLDGAYEQYF

j_gene: TRBJ1-1
v_gene: TRBV5-1
abundance: .
d_gene: .
CDR3nt: TGCGCCAGCAGCCTCGAAGACAGTATGAACACTGAAGCTTTCTTT
CDR3aa: CASSLEDSMNTEAFF

j_gene: TRBJ2-5
v_gene: TRBV30
abundance: .
d_gene: TRBD1
CDR3nt: TGTGCCTGCTCCGAGGGGACAGGGGAGGAGACCCAGTACTTC
CDR3aa: CACSEGTGEETQYF

j_gene: TRBJ1-2
v_gene: TRBV29-1
abundance: .
d_gene: .
CDR3nt: TGCAGCGCCCCAAGGGGGTGGGAAACGGGTGGCTACACCTTC
CDR3aa: CSAPRGWETGGYTF

j_gene: TRBJ1-4
v_gene: TRBV12-2
abundance: .
d_gene: .
CDR3nt: TGTGCAAGTCGCTTATTCAGGACACATGAAAAACTGTTTTTT
CDR3aa: CASRLFRTHEKLFF

j_gene: TRBJ1-5
v_gene: TRBV28
abundance: .
d_gene: .
CDR3nt: TGTGCCAGCAGTTTGTCCGGGACGCTTCAGCCCCAGCATTTT
CDR3aa: CASSLSGTLQPQHF

j_gene: TRBJ1-5
v_gene: TRBV2
abundance: .
d_gene: TRBD1
CDR3nt: TGTGCCAGCACCAGGGACAGCCGAAGCGGGGAGCCCCAGCATTTT
CDR3aa: CASTRDSRSGEPQHF

j_gene: TRBJ1-4
v_gene: TRBV7-9
abundance: .
d_gene: .
CDR3nt: TGTGCCAGCAGCTCCTACCGGGACGAAGAAAAACTGTTTTTT
CDR3aa: CASSSYRDEEKLFF

j_gene: TRBJ2-7
v_gene: TRBV5-5
abundance: .
d_gene: .
CDR3nt: TGTGCCAGCAGCTTGGAGCAGCACTACGAGCAGTACTTC
CDR3aa: CASSLEQHYEQYF

j_gene: TRBJ2-7
v_gene: TRBV11-2
abundance: .
d_gene: .
CDR3nt: TGTGCCAGCAGCACCCGACTAGCCTACGAGCAGTACTTC
CDR3aa: CASSTRLAYEQYF

j_gene: TRBJ1-2
v_gene: TRBV11-2
abundance: .
d_gene: .
CDR3nt: TGTGCCAGCAGCGTACAGGTTTCCTATGGCTACACCTTC
CDR3aa: CASSVQVSYGYTF